This passage covers 4 T cell receptor beta chains from one sample sequenced in a study of CD4 T cells in relation to SARS-CoV-2 and coronaviruses. Libraries were prepared by immunoSEQ multiplex PCR; TCRdb keeps only in-frame clonotypes and omits some of them. The sample contains 20,000 to 25,000 clones, around two thirds of which appear only once. These receptors have no known antigen. Unexposed donor CD4+ T cells date from about 2011-2019, before the COVID-19 pandemic. Isolation of CD4+ T cells took place after around eleven days in culture. Input material: CD4+ T cells from PBMCs, cultured in vitro. All receptors come from a human donor in good health.

This sequence joins TRBV10-2 and TRBJ2-2; 9 nucleotides agree with TRBD1. Losses at the gene ends were 6 bases for V and 0 bases for J; bases not matched to a gene: 11. This CDR3 has 18 residues. CDR1 is WSHSY and CDR2 is SAAADI in the germline V gene. The CDR3 sequence is CASREDRGDSTNTGELFF. CDR3 DNA sequence: TGCGCCAGCAGAGAGGACAGGGGCGACTCTACGAACACCGGGGAGCTGTTTTTT.

Written as DNA, the CDR3 is TGTGCCAGCTCGCTACAGGGCCCTAGTTCACCCCTCCACTTT. Translated: CASSLQGPSSPLHF. This sequence joins TRBV3-1 (or the pseudogene TRBV3-2) and TRBJ1-6; a possible D gene is TRBD1 (6 bases). Per germline, CDR1 LGHDT and CDR2 YNNKEL (reference sequence). V was shortened by 8 bases and J by 9 bases, with 17 bases between the two germline ends. This CDR3 comprises 14 residues.

The chain employs TRBV24-1 and TRBJ2-5; 8 nucleotides agree with TRBD1. CDR1 KGHDR and CDR2 SFDVKD come from the germline V gene. With 3 bases clipped from V and 7 bases from J, the junction kept 6 bases outside the gene matches. The CDR3 length is 14 residues. The CDR3: CATSDGQGAGTQYF. CDR3 coding DNA: TGTGCCACCAGTGATGGGCAGGGGGCGGGGACCCAGTACTTC.

The chain carries TRBV7-6 and TRBJ2-1; D is unresolved. The CDR3 runs 13 residues. Trimming pared 5 bases from V and 8 bases from J, leaving 13 bases between. The germline V gene has CDR1 SGHVS and CDR2 FNYEAQ. The CDR3 region is CASSLLRRHEQFF. Here the CDR3 DNA reads TGTGCCAGCAGCCTTTTGAGAAGGCATGAGCAGTTCTTC.